Here is one T cell receptor beta chain with its context. Its antigen is undetermined. The data originate from a study of shared clonotypes between healthy human individuals. V was clipped by 5 bases and J by 0 bases, with 8 bases between them. This CDR3 is 14 amino acids long. Germline V lookup: CDR1 MDHEN, CDR2 SYDVKM. Produced via immunoSEQ multiplex PCR; TCRdb's table is partial and in-frame only. Of approximately 2.5 million clones listed, over 85% are singletons. Findings and caveats of the study: Only blood samples were collected, and tissue repertoires likely differ.

The rearrangement uses TRBV28 and TRBJ2-1; D is undetermined. The sequenced sample consisted of naive CD4+ T cells from PBMCs. Subset defined: CD45RA+ positively selected. The TCR was taken from a man younger than 35 in good health. Some clones in this sample may be carry-over from other donors' samples. CDR3 amino acids: CASSRRASYNEQFF. The CDR3 DNA follows: TGTGCCAGCAGTCGACGCGCCTCCTACAATGAGCAGTTCTTC.